This T cell receptor (beta chain) came from a study of T cell responses to AZD1222 COVID-19 vaccine (dated by TCRdb to the early 2020s). Turning to the overall study: AZD1222 recipients with second doses at about 4 weeks or about 12 weeks were pooled, because spike-specific TCR depth and breadth did not differ between schedules. A total of under 250 trial participants underwent TCR sequencing, of whom roughly 210 had received two doses of AZD1222 and 26 had received two doses of the MenACWY control vaccine. Trial participants were enrolled by age into subgroups of 18-55, 56-69 and 70-plus years, and approximately 150, 30 and 60 TCR-sequenced participants, respectively, were included in these subgroups. Summary of the overall study and its limitations: Nearly half of unique spike-specific TCRs reportedly recognized epitopes outside regions mutated in the B.1.351 and B.1.1.7 variants. Participants were mostly white British and included more females than males, and it was suggested by the authors that clonal diversity may have been underestimated. The 56-69-year group was small, and its depth increase did not reach significance, likely because of low power. Only 5 to 7 AZD1222 recipients were SARS-CoV-2 seropositive at baseline, limiting conclusions about previously exposed vaccinees. Because no day 14 peak-response samples were available, repertoires were characterized only after the peak T cell response. Spike-specific TCR breadth and depth rose significantly after two AZD1222 doses compared with day 0 and with MenACWY recipients. The vaccine-associated CD4 TCRs covered the entire spike protein, and the dominant responses fell in regions 160-218 and 743-854.

The sample's time point, from its label and the paper: baseline before first vaccination. Vaccinee samples came from UK trials COV001 and COV002, including a single-blind randomized controlled phase 2/3 trial of AZD1222 (ChAdOx1 nCoV-19) in healthy adults. For TCRbeta chain sequencing, PBMC samples were collected from trial participants at day 0 and at day 28 after the second dose. The CDR3 goes from the cysteine to the phenylalanine over 15 residues. CDR3 DNA only is kept here, 45 bases in frame from base 1. The germline V gene supplies CDR1 MRHNA and CDR2 SNTAGT. At the junction V is shortened by 6 bases and J by 4 bases, with 18 bases in between. The CDR3 regions of human TCRbeta chains were analyzed by immunosequencing. The original pipeline was this. Repertoire TCRs were matched against a reference library of SARS-CoV-2-specific TCRs generated with the MIRA antigen-specificity platform. Breadth meant the fraction of unique TCRs that were SARS-CoV-2-associated, whereas depth meant the fraction of total T cells that were SARS-CoV-2-associated. Using the MIRA data, each spike-specific TCR was assigned both to the spike region to which the TCR was reactive and to a CD4 or CD8 class. Log10-transformed breadth and depth values were compared by one-way ANOVA with Sidak's multiple comparisons tests. What TCRdb holds here is the immuneACCESS table cut down to in-frame rearrangements. Part of the clones is not present; checked against another copy, under half of the missing clones reflect an unresolved V gene, and the others are unexplained. V and J calls plus clone size are reproduced from that table; the DNA served to infer D and trimming. For this sample the table gives about 97,000 clones, of which over 75% were detected only once. Of the sample, approximately 1.2% falls within the top ten clones.

A word on this clone: The target of this receptor is not known. There are no base qualities to consult, and no much larger clone falls within one base.

Sequencing was performed on peripheral blood, taken on day 0 of AZD1222 vaccination. The clonotype comes from an adult in good health. The chain is encoded by TRBV6-4 joined to TRBJ1-2; the best D guess is TRBD1, with 5 bases matching. The CDR3 has the sequence CASSLGVGAVYGYTF. The DNA reads TGTGCCAGCAGCTTGGGAGTAGGGGCTGTCTATGGCTACACCTTC.